This T cell receptor (beta chain) was found in a study of CD8+CD57+ T cells in acquired aplastic anemia. Study context: On average, sorted CD4+ and CD8+ cells gave approximately 3 ug of DNA.

CD8+CD57+ cell expansion, shown by flow cytometry, had occurred in the patients selected for sequencing. There were no patients without severe acquired aplastic anemia. At the time of blood sampling, patients had not yet received any therapy. Template material for TCR beta VDJ and CDR3 profiling consisted of genomic DNA. TCRdb reprocessed the reads via MiXCR and lists one record per CDR3 protein. The table has over 150,000 distinct CDR3 sequences, less than 65% seen once. Germline V gene sequence: CDR1 SGHKS, CDR2 YYEKEE (reference sequence). The CDR3 consists of 14 residues. With 4 bases clipped from V and 3 bases from J, the junction kept 6 bases outside the gene matches. This clonotype was seen only a few times.

Sample: sorted CD4+, CD8+, or CD8+CD57+ T cells (not recorded which) from PBMCs. The chain joins TRBV5-5 to TRBJ2-7, with 8 positions matching TRBD1. The clonotype originates from a human donor with aplastic anemia. For the CDR3, the DNA is TGTGCCAGCAGCCTTGGACAGGGCCTCTACGAGCAGTACTTC. It translates to CASSLGQGLYEQYF.